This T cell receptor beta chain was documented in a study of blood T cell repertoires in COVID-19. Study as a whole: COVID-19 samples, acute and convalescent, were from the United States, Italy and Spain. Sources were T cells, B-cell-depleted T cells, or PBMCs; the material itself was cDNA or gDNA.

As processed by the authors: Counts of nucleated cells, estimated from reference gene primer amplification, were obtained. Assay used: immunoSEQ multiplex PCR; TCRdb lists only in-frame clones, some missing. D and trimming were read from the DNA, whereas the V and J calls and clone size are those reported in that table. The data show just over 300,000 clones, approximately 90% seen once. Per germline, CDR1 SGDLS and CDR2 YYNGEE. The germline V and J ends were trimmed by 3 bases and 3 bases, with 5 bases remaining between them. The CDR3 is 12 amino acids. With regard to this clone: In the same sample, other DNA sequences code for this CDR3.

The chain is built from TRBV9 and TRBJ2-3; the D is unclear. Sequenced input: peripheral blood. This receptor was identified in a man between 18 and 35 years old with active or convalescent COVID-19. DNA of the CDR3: TGTGCCAGCAGCGCTAATACAGATACGCAGTATTTT. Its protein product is CASSANTDTQYF. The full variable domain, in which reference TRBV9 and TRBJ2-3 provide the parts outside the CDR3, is DSGVTQTPKHLITATGQRVTLRCSPRSGDLSVYWYQQSLDQGLQFLIQYYNGEERAKGNILERFSAQQFPDLHSELNLSSLELGDSALYFCASSANTDTQYFGPGTRLTVL.